The 10 T cell receptor beta chains presented below share a single source sample, sequenced in a study of molecular identifiers for immune sequencing clone quantification. A single record per CDR3 protein comes from TCRdb applying MiXCR to the PCR reads. The table has 60,000 to 70,000 distinct CDR3 sequences, under 20% seen once. The sample consisted of naive CD8+ T cells from blood, with Jurkat cell RNA spiked in. The subset is: FACS-sorted CD8+CD4-CCR7+CD45RA+ naive T cells. These receptors were collected from a human donor in good health. Some libraries in this study had Jurkat cell RNA spiked in.

This clonotype was seen a handful of times. This chain uses TRBV2 with TRBJ2-1; D possibly uses TRBD1 or TRBD2 (5 bases each). V lost 9 bases and J lost 0, with 12 bases in between. There are 14 residues in the CDR3. The germline CDR1 and CDR2 sequences are SNHLY and FYNNEI. The CDR3 nucleotides are TGTGCCAGACACCGGGACGGCTCCTACAATGAGCAGTTCTTC. Its translation is CARHRDGSYNEQFF. The variable domain in full, completed from reference TRBV2 and TRBJ2-1, reads EPEVTQTPSHQVTQMGQEVILRCVPISNHLYFYWYRQILGQKVEFLVSFYNNEISEKSEIFDDQFSVERPDGSNFTLKIRSTKLEDSAMYFCARHRDGSYNEQFFGPGTRLTVL.

The CDR3 sequence: CASSSTTAGREQYF. The CDR3 bases are TGTGCCAGCAGTTCCACAACAGCCGGTAGAGAGCAGTACTTC. V is TRBV27 and J is TRBJ2-7; D ambiguous. Germline V gene sequence: CDR1 MNHEY, CDR2 SMNVEV (reference sequence). This CDR3 spans 14 amino acids. The V and J ends lost 4 bases and 7 bases respectively, with 17 bases between them.

V and J are TRBV27 and TRBJ2-7; D possibly corresponds to TRBD2 (6 bases). Germline CDR1 and CDR2: MNHEY and SMNVEV (reference sequence). Trimming removed 2 bases from V and 6 bases from J, with 11 bases in between. This CDR3 contains 13 residues. CDR3 bases: TGTGCCAGCAGTTTAACCCCCGGGGGCGAGCAGTACTTC. Protein: CASSLTPGGEQYF.

This clonotype was seen only a few times. This chain connects TRBV12-3 or TRBV12-4 to TRBJ2-7, with 10 bases fitting TRBD1. The CDR3 is 14 amino acids. V lost 5 bases to trimming and J lost 4 bases; unmatched junction nucleotides: 5. This chain's CDR3 is CASSQGQGQYEQYF. The DNA for the CDR3 is TGTGCCAGCAGTCAGGGACAGGGGCAGTACGAGCAGTACTTC.

About this clonotype itself: The junction shows a germline mismatch at one end, possibly a read error. The genes are TRBV7-8 and TRBJ1-1; possibly TRBD1 for D (5 bases). The CDR3 is 16 residues long. Germline V CDR1 and CDR2: SGHVS, FQNEAQ. The CDR3 protein is CASSQFAGLQYTEAFF. CDR3 bases: TGTGCCAGCAGCCAATTCGCGGGGCTACAGTACACTGAAGCCTTCTTT.

This clonotype was recorded many times. The chain recombines TRBV7-9 with TRBJ2-3, with D possibly matching TRBD1 (5 bases). The V end was cut by 3 bases, the J end by 2 bases, with 15 bases between. Germline loops: CDR1 SEHNR, CDR2 FQNEAQ (reference sequence). CDR3 length equals 16 residues. The CDR3 protein is CASSFGAEQYTDTQYF. CDR3 in DNA: TGTGCCAGCAGCTTTGGGGCGGAGCAGTACACAGATACGCAGTATTTT.

This clonotype was seen repeatedly, ten times or more. This chain connects TRBV7-9 to TRBJ2-2; D is unclear. The CDR3 is 17 amino acids. Trimming pared 3 bases from V and 0 bases from J, leaving 14 bases between. Germline loops: CDR1 SEHNR, CDR2 FQNEAQ (reference sequence). CDR3 sequence: CASSFLRNRPNTGELFF. DNA of the CDR3: TGTGCCAGCAGCTTTTTGCGGAACCGTCCGAACACCGGGGAGCTGTTTTTT.

The chain couples TRBV20-1 to TRBJ2-1, with 11 nucleotides matching TRBD2. Trimming removed 0 bases from V and 2 bases from J; junction bases left unmatched: 9. The CDR3 extends over 18 amino acids. CDR1 DFQATT and CDR2 SNEGSKA come from the germline V gene (reference sequence). CDR3 amino acids: CSARDRGLAGWAYNEQFF. The CDR3 DNA sequence: TGCAGTGCTAGAGATCGCGGACTAGCGGGTTGGGCCTACAATGAGCAGTTCTTC.

This clonotype was found a few times. The rearrangement joins TRBV27 to TRBJ2-3; no definite D call. Germline V lookup: CDR1 MNHEY, CDR2 SMNVEV (reference sequence). CDR3 size: 16 residues. Trimming pared 1 base from V and 0 bases from J, leaving 11 bases between. The CDR3 loop reads CASSLLQASSTDTQYF. The CDR3 region has the DNA TGTGCCAGCAGTTTATTACAAGCGTCTAGCACAGATACGCAGTATTTT.

Comments on this clonotype: A much bigger clone sits one base away, suggesting this may be a read error. The chain carries TRBV4-3 and TRBJ2-2, with D perhaps TRBD2 (6 bases). Looked up from germline, CDR1 is LGHNA and CDR2 is YSLEER. The CDR3 is 17 residues long. The CDR3 DNA sequence: TGCGCCAGCCCACAATATAGGGGCATCTTTGACACCGGGGGGCTGTTTTTT. This codes for CASPQYRGIFDTGGLFF.